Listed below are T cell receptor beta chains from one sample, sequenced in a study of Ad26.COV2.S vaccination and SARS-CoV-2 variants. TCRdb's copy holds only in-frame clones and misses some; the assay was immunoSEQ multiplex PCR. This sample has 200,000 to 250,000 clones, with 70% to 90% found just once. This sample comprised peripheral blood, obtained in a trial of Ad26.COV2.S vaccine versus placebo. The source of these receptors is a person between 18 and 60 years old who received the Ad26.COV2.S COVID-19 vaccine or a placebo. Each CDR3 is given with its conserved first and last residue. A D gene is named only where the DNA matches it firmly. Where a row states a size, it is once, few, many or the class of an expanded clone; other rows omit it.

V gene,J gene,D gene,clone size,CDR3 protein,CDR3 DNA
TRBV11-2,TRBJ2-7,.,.,CASSSLRFSYEQYF,TGTGCCAGCAGCTCCCTCAGGTTCTCCTACGAGCAGTACTTC
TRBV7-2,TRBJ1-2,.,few,CASSEARTAGYGYTF,TGTGCCAGCAGCGAAGCCCGGACAGCCGGCTATGGCTACACCTTC
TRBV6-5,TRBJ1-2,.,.,CASRPRQRFFYGYTF,TGTGCCAGCAGACCTAGACAGAGATTTTTCTATGGCTACACCTTC
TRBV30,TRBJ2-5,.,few,CAWRALGTQYF,TGTGCCTGGAGGGCGTTGGGGACCCAGTACTTC
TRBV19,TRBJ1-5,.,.,CASSHQNLNQPQHF,TGTGCCAGTAGTCACCAAAACCTAAATCAGCCCCAGCATTTT
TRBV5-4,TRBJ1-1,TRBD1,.,CASIRDRERNTEAFF,TGTGCCAGCATCCGGGACAGGGAGAGGAACACTGAAGCTTTCTTT
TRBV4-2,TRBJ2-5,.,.,CASSLSNSGAETQYF,TGTGCCAGCAGCCTCTCCAACTCCGGGGCAGAGACCCAGTACTTC
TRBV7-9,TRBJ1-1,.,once,CASSRKGNTEAFF,TGTGCCAGCAGCAGAAAAGGGAACACTGAAGCTTTCTTT
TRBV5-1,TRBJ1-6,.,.,CASSLRREDSPLHF,TGCGCCAGCAGCTTACGAAGGGAGGATTCACCCCTCCACTTT
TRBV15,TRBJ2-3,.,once,CATSNRVGTDTQYF,TGTGCCACCAGCAACCGAGTAGGGACAGATACGCAGTATTTT
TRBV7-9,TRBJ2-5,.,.,CASSPPPTRQETQYF,TGTGCCAGCAGCCCCCCGCCAACTCGACAAGAGACCCAGTACTTC
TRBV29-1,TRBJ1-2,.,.,CSVEDARIYYGYTF,TGCAGCGTTGAAGATGCCAGGATATACTATGGCTACACCTTC
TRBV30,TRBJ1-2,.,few,CAWSGQTFDGYTF,TGTGCCTGGAGCGGGCAGACCTTTGATGGCTACACCTTC
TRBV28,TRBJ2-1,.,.,CASRPEFKFDNEQFF,TGTGCCAGCAGACCTGAATTCAAGTTCGACAATGAGCAGTTCTTC
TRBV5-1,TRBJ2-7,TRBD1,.,CASSRDRERDEQYF,TGCGCCAGCAGCCGGGACAGGGAAAGAGACGAGCAGTACTTC
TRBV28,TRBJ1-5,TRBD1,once,CASSSVPGGGNQPQHF,TGTGCCAGCAGTTCCGTCCCAGGGGGCGGTAATCAGCCCCAGCATTTT
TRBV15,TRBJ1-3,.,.,CATSREVGGIVGNTIYF,TGTGCCACCAGCAGAGAGGTTGGAGGGATCGTTGGAAACACCATATATTTT
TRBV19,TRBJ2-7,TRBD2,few,CASSLAAGANEQYF,TGTGCCAGTAGTTTAGCTGCGGGAGCTAACGAGCAGTACTTC
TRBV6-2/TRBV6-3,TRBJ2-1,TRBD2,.,CASSLAGGPNEQFF,TGTGCCAGCAGCCTAGCGGGAGGCCCCAATGAGCAGTTCTTC
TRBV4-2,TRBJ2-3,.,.,CASSHETPGVTDTQYF,TGTGCCAGCAGCCACGAAACCCCAGGAGTCACAGATACGCAGTATTTT
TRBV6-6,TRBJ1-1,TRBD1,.,CASSFPGQGREAFF,TGTGCCAGCAGTTTCCCTGGACAGGGCCGCGAAGCTTTCTTT
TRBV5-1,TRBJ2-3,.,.,CASSLEGTDTQYF,TGCGCCAGCAGCTTGGAGGGCACAGATACGCAGTATTTT
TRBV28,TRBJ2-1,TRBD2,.,CASTLRLAGYNEQFF,TGTGCCAGCACCCTCCGGCTAGCGGGCTACAATGAGCAGTTCTTC
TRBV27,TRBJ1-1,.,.,CASSLQGNTEAFF,TGTGCCAGCAGCCTACAGGGGAACACTGAAGCTTTCTTT
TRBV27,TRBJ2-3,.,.,CASSVVAGTDTQYF,TGTGCCAGCAGTGTAGTAGCTGGCACAGATACGCAGTATTTT
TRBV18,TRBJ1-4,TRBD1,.,CASSPLGTGGEKLFF,TGTGCCAGCTCACCACTCGGGACAGGAGGGGAAAAACTGTTTTTT
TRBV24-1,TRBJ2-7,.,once,CATQDSPGYEQYF,TGTGCCACCCAAGATTCCCCCGGCTACGAGCAGTACTTC